One and the same sample provided the 8 T cell receptor beta chains below, sequenced in a study of monozygotic twins with inflammatory bowel disease. TCRdb re-called the 5' RACE reads and gives one entry per CDR3 protein, without DNA. This specimen shows approximately 330,000 distinct CDR3 sequences; the ten leading clones hold over 2%. The sequenced material came from blood. These receptors all stem from a human donor with ulcerative colitis or Crohn's disease, or a healthy co-twin of an affected twin (not recorded which).

The chain uses TRBV28 and TRBJ2-2. The CDR3 has 14 amino acids. The germline V gene has CDR1 MDHEN and CDR2 SYDVKM. The CDR3 sequence: CASSDGSQAGELFF.

The V and J genes are TRBV29-1 and TRBJ2-3. Per germline, CDR1 SQVTM and CDR2 ANQGSEA. The CDR3 sequence is 15 residues long. The CDR3 protein is CSVDRKGISTDTQYF.

J is TRBJ2-7 and V is TRBV5-1; there is no DNA to check the TCRdb D call of TRBD2. This CDR3 is built from 14 residues. Germline V gene sequence: CDR1 SGHRS, CDR2 YFSETQ. CDR3 loop: CASSPGTSVLEQYF.

CDR3 region: CSARWAGAKNIQYF. V gene TRBV20-1 combines with J gene TRBJ2-4; TCRdb selects TRBD1, and the lack of DNA leaves this call unchecked. From germline, CDR1 is DFQATT and CDR2 SNEGSKA (reference sequence). The CDR3 is 14 residues long.

The CDR3 is CATTMGGNTGELFF. V usage is TRBV15 and J usage is TRBJ2-2; the TRBD1 assignment by TCRdb is unverifiable without DNA. The CDR3 runs 14 residues. CDR1 LNHNV and CDR2 YYDKDF come from the germline V gene (reference sequence).

The chain uses TRBV18 and TRBJ2-7; no DNA is available, so the TRBD1 call from TCRdb remains unchecked. The CDR3 length is 14 residues. Germline lookup yields CDR1 KGHSH and CDR2 LQKENI. The CDR3 protein is CASSTGTGGYEQYF.

The J gene is TRBJ2-7, the V gene TRBV7-2; TCRdb gives TRBD1 as the D gene, but with no DNA this cannot be confirmed. Germline V lookup: CDR1 SGHTA, CDR2 FQGNSA. CDR3 length: 14 residues. The CDR3 reads CASSLGGTGTEQYF.

This chain connects TRBV28 to TRBJ2-7; TCRdb's assignment of TRBD1 cannot be checked, as there is no DNA. The CDR3 runs to 16 residues. The germline V gene encodes CDR1 MDHEN and CDR2 SYDVKM. This CDR3 reads CASTSLGGANFYEQYF. The full variable domain, with the rest looked up from reference TRBV28 and TRBJ2-7, is DVKVTQSSRYLVKRTGEKVFLECVQDMDHENMFWYRQDPGLGLRLIYFSYDVKMKEKGDIPEGYSVSREKKERFSLILESASTNQTSMYLCASTSLGGANFYEQYFGPGTRLTVT.